Below, 8 T cell receptor beta chains from the same sample are listed, as sequenced in a study of blood T cell repertoires in COVID-19. The protocol was immunoSEQ multiplex PCR, while the TCRdb copy is restricted to in-frame clones and leaves out a portion. The table lists a few hundred thousand clones, about 85% of them singletons, with approximately 4.3% in the top ten. The sequenced sample consisted of peripheral blood. Every receptor here comes from a man in his 60s who had recovered from COVID-19.

V gene TRBV30 combines with J gene TRBJ1-3; D possibly corresponds to TRBD1 (5 bases). Trimming left V 2 bases short and J 0 bases short, with 17 bases between. Germline-derived CDR1 and CDR2 are GTSNPN and SVGIG (reference sequence). This CDR3 region has 17 residues. CDR3 bases: TGTGCCTGGAGTCCACCTTCTGACAGCCCCTCTGGAAACACCATATATTTT. It translates to CAWSPPSDSPSGNTIYF.

This clone was found a few times. The chain employs TRBV5-1 and TRBJ2-7; the D gene is possibly TRBD1 (6 bases). Germline CDR1 and CDR2: SGHRS and YFSETQ. This CDR3 region has 15 residues. V shed 2 bases and J shed 2 bases, with 14 bases lying between them. CDR3 DNA: TGCGCCAGCAGCTTCGAACAGGGCGTAACCTACGAGCAGTACTTC. Protein sequence: CASSFEQGVTYEQYF.

The V and J genes are TRBV6-5 and TRBJ1-5, with D tentatively TRBD1 (5 bases). Looked up from germline, CDR1 is MNHEY and CDR2 is SVGAGI. This CDR3 region has 15 residues. V was shortened by 6 bases and J by 0 bases, with 12 bases between the two germline ends. CDR3 in DNA: TGTGCCAGCAGCCATCGACAGTATAGCAATCAGCCCCAGCATTTT. It translates to CASSHRQYSNQPQHF.

This clone was seen once. The chain links TRBV6-4 to TRBJ1-4, with 7 bases fitting TRBD1. CDR1 MRHNA and CDR2 SNTAGT come from the germline V gene. CDR3 length: 16 amino acids. V was clipped by 4 bases and J by 1 base; unmatched bases: 6. The CDR3 DNA follows: TGTGCCAGCAGTGCCCCGGGACAGCAAACTAATGAAAAACTGTTTTTT. Translating gives CASSAPGQQTNEKLFF.

This clone was seen a handful of times. J is TRBJ2-2 and V is TRBV19; D is possibly TRBD1 (5 bases). Trimming pared 4 bases from V and 4 bases from J, leaving 10 bases between. Per germline, CDR1 LNHDA and CDR2 SQIVND (reference sequence). The CDR3 covers 14 residues. The CDR3 region is CASSTRVATGELFF. The CDR3 DNA reads TGTGCCAGTAGTACCAGGGTGGCCACCGGGGAGCTGTTTTTT.

In this sample, this clone turned up many times. The genes are TRBV27 and TRBJ1-1, with TRBD1 identical over 9 bases. CDR1 is MNHEY and CDR2 is SMNVEV in the germline V gene (reference sequence). J lost 7 bases, V lost 5 bases, and 8 bases had no gene match. The CDR3 length is 14 residues. The CDR3 nucleotides are TGTGCCAGCAGTGACTACAGGGGGCCCGGTGAAGCTTTCTTT. Its protein product is CASSDYRGPGEAFF.

V gene TRBV9 combines with J gene TRBJ2-1, with TRBD1 identical over 10 bases. The CDR3 extends over 14 amino acids. Trimming at V came to 4 bases and at J to 5 bases, leaving 3 bases not matched to a gene. Germline V CDR1 and CDR2: SGDLS, YYNGEE. The CDR3 bases are TGTGCCAGCAGCATGGACAGGGGGAACAATGAGCAGTTCTTC. Translation gives CASSMDRGNNEQFF.

This chain joins TRBV3-1 (or the pseudogene TRBV3-2) and TRBJ1-1, with D uncertain. This CDR3 contains 15 residues. Trimming took off 4 bases at V and 0 bases at J, with 12 bases between the two ends. The germline V gene encodes CDR1 LGHDT and CDR2 YNNKEL (reference sequence). The CDR3 bases are TGTGCCAGCAGCCGAGGACTGAACATGAACACTGAAGCTTTCTTT. It encodes CASSRGLNMNTEAFF.